This TCR beta chain is drawn from a study of cytomegalovirus exposure and HLA in healthy donors. Study as a whole: The platform used for the 120 validation repertoires matched that of the roughly 670 first-cohort repertoires, a later analysis reported. Points from the study as a whole: Reports showed the classifier diagnosing cytomegalovirus status with high specificity and sensitivity.

Notes on this clone: Its antigen remains unidentified.

Sequenced by immunoSEQ multiplex PCR; TCRdb stores in-frame clones only, minus some. The sample includes some 150,000 clones, approximately 89% seen only once; the top ten take about 2.5%. V dropped 6 bases and J dropped 6 bases, with 16 bases sitting between them. Germline CDR1 is MNHEY and CDR2 is SMNVEV (reference sequence). The CDR3 has 14 residues. Sequences were obtained from PBMCs. This TCR derives from a man aged 18 to 35 in good health and CMV-seropositive. The chain couples TRBV27 to TRBJ2-3; D unresolved. The CDR3 DNA follows: TGTGCCAGCAGCTCTGGCTTCCCCGTCGATACGCAGTATTTT. This codes for CASSSGFPVDTQYF.